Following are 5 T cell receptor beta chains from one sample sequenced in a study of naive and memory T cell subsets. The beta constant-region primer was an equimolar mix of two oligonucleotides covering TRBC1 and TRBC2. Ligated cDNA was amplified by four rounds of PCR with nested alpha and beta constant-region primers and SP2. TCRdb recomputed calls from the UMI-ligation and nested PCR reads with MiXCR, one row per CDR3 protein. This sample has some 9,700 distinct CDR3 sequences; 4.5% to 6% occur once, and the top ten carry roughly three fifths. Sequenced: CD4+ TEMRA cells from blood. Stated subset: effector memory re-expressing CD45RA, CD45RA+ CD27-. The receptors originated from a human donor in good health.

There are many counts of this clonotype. Here the CDR3 DNA reads TGCAGTGCTTCCAGGCCCCAAGGAGGGTGGGATCAGCCCCAGCATTTT. Translated: CSASRPQGGWDQPQHF. The rearrangement uses TRBV20-1 and TRBJ1-5; D ambiguous. The V end lost 5 bases, the J end lost 5 bases, and 22 bases lay between the germline ends. The CDR3 has 16 residues. Looked up from germline, CDR1 is DFQATT and CDR2 is SNEGSKA (reference sequence).

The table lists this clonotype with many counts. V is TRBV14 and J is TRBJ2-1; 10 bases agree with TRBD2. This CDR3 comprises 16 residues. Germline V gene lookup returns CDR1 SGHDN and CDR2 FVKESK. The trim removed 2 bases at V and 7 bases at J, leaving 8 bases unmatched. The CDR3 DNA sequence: TGTGCCAGCAGCCAATCGAGCGGGGGGGTTCGAAATGAGCAGTTCTTC. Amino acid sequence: CASSQSSGGVRNEQFF.

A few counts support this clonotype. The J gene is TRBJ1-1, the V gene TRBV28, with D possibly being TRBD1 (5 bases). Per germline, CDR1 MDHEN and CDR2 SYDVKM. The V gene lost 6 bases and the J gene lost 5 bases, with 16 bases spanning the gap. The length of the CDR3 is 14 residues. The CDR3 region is CASSPGGGITEAFF. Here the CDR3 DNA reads TGTGCCAGCAGCCCGGGGGGGGGGATAACTGAAGCTTTCTTT.

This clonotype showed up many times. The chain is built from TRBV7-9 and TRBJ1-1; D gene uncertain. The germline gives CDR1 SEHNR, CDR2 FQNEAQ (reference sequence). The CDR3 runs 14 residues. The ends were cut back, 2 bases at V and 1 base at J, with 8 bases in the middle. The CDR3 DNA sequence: TGTGCCAGCAGCTTATTGACGGGGAACACTGAAGCTTTCTTT. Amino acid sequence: CASSLLTGNTEAFF. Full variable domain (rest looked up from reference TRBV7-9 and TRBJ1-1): DTGVSQNPRHKITKRGQNVTFRCDPISEHNRLYWYRQTLGQGPEFLTYFQNEAQLEKSRLLSDRFSAERPKGSFSTLEIQRTEQGDSAMYLCASSLLTGNTEAFFGQGTRLTVV.

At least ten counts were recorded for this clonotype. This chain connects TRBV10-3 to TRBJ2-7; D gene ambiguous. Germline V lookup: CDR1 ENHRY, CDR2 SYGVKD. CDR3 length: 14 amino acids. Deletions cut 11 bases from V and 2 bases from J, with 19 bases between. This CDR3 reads CASGTPSPPYEQYF. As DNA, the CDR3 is TGTGCCTCAGGTACACCCTCCCCCCCCTACGAGCAGTACTTC.